The 16 T cell receptor beta chains reported below all come from one sample, sequenced in a study of CD4 T cells in relation to SARS-CoV-2 and coronaviruses. Generated by immunoSEQ multiplex PCR, the TCRdb table keeps only in-frame clones and is missing some. Altogether roughly 21,000 clones are present, about 76% being singletons, with the ten largest covering about 14%. These receptors are not linked to any known antigen. CD4+ T cells from unexposed donors were obtained before the COVID-19 pandemic (2011-2018). CD4+ T cells were isolated from the cells after around 11 days of culture. The source material was CD4+ T cells from PBMCs, cultured in vitro. The receptors originated from a human donor in good health.

This clone was counted between two and nine times. This rearrangement joins TRBV29-1 to TRBJ1-3; TRBD1 matches at 8 bases. The junction had 5 bases not matched to a gene; V was cut back by 8 bases and J by 2 bases. CDR3 length: 13 residues. In germline, CDR1 is SQVTM, CDR2 ANQGSEA. CDR3 residues: CSHSGGPGNTIYF. CDR3 bases: TGCAGCCATTCAGGGGGCCCTGGAAACACCATATATTTT.

The V and J genes are TRBV4-3 and TRBJ1-1; tentative D call: TRBD1 (6 bases). The CDR3 has 14 amino acids. The germline V and J ends were trimmed by 3 bases and 1 base, with 9 bases remaining between them. Germline CDR1 is LGHNA and CDR2 is YSLEER. CDR3 residues: CASSHGTQNTEAFF. The CDR3 DNA reads TGCGCCAGCAGCCACGGGACACAGAACACTGAAGCTTTCTTT.

This chain uses TRBV10-1 with TRBJ2-3, with D perhaps matching TRBD1 (5 bases). Germline assignment: CDR1 WNHNN and CDR2 SYGVQD (reference sequence). Trimming stripped 7 bases from V and 4 bases from J, with 15 bases between. The CDR3 loop spans 14 amino acids. The DNA of the CDR3 is TGCGCCAGCACTCCAGGGCAAGGGGCAGATACGCAGTATTTT. Translated, it gives CASTPGQGADTQYF.

The chain is built from TRBV7-2 and TRBJ2-7; the match to TRBD1 covers 7 bases. V was clipped by 1 base and J by 2 bases; unmatched bases: 5. CDR1 SGHTA and CDR2 FQGNSA come from the germline V gene. This CDR3 comprises 15 residues. The CDR3: CASSLGRDSTYEQYF. The DNA for the CDR3 is TGTGCCAGCAGCTTAGGACGGGACAGCACCTACGAGCAGTACTTC.

The rearrangement links TRBV6-1 to TRBJ2-4; D is undetermined. The CDR3 extends over 13 amino acids. V was pared by 6 bases and J by 1 base, with 7 bases between. Germline CDR1 reads MNHNS; CDR2 reads SASEGT. The CDR3 nucleotides are TGTGCCAGCAGCCCCCCCGCCAAAAACATTCAGTACTTC. Translated, it gives CASSPPAKNIQYF.

This sequence joins TRBV7-2 and TRBJ2-5; 7 bases agree with TRBD2. V lost 4 bases, J lost 1 base, and 3 bases stayed unmatched. Germline CDR1 reads SGHTA; CDR2 reads FQGNSA. This CDR3 spans 14 amino acids. The CDR3 here is CASSSWGGQETQYF. The DNA for the CDR3 is TGTGCCAGCAGCTCCTGGGGGGGCCAAGAGACCCAGTACTTC.

This chain joins TRBV20-1 and TRBJ2-7, with a tentative D call TRBD1 (6 bases). CDR3 length: 14 residues. Germline lookup yields CDR1 DFQATT and CDR2 SNEGSKA (reference sequence). Trimming removed 3 bases at V and 2 bases at J, with 14 bases between. The chain's CDR3 is CSASRGTPPYEQYF. CDR3 sequence (DNA): TGCAGTGCTAGTCGAGGGACACCGCCCTACGAGCAGTACTTC.

The chain uses TRBV18 and TRBJ2-3, with TRBD2 matching 10 bases. The CDR3 covers 15 residues. Unmatched junction bases numbered 5, after V lost 6 bases and J lost 2 bases. Germline V gene lookup returns CDR1 KGHSH and CDR2 LQKENI. The DNA of the CDR3 is TGTGCCAGCTCGCGCACTAGCGGGGTCACAGATACGCAGTATTTT. It is translated as CASSRTSGVTDTQYF.

The V call is TRBV27, the J call TRBJ2-5; D unclear. There are 14 residues in the CDR3. Germline CDR1 MNHEY, CDR2 SMNVEV (reference sequence). Trimming pared 6 bases from V and 2 bases from J, leaving 13 bases between. CDR3 sequence: CASSPPGLQETQYF. The CDR3 DNA is TGTGCCAGCAGCCCCCCGGGCCTACAAGAGACCCAGTACTTC.

V and J are TRBV2 and TRBJ2-7; perhaps TRBD2 as D (7 bases). CDR1 is SNHLY and CDR2 is FYNNEI in the germline V gene. The CDR3 covers 14 residues. The germline V and J ends were trimmed by 6 bases and 6 bases, with 18 bases remaining between them. The CDR3: CASRGGGGTGEQYF. The CDR3, as DNA: TGTGCCAGCAGAGGGGGAGGGGGAACCGGCGAGCAGTACTTC. Full variable domain (outside the CDR3, taken from reference TRBV2 and TRBJ2-7): EPEVTQTPSHQVTQMGQEVILRCVPISNHLYFYWYRQILGQKVEFLVSFYNNEISEKSEIFDDQFSVERPDGSNFTLKIRSTKLEDSAMYFCASRGGGGTGEQYFGPGTRLTVT.

The chain carries TRBV7-3 and TRBJ2-3; 12 nucleotides line up with TRBD2. V lost 2 bases, J lost 2 bases, and 5 bases stayed unmatched. The CDR3 sequence is 17 residues long. The germline V gene has CDR1 SGHTA and CDR2 FQGTGA. CDR3 region: CASSLWGTSGFTDTQYF. The CDR3 bases are TGTGCCAGCAGCTTATGGGGGACTAGCGGGTTCACAGATACGCAGTATTTT.

The rearrangement links TRBV5-4 to TRBJ2-1; D remains ambiguous. CDR3 length: 15 residues. Germline assignment: CDR1 SGHNT and CDR2 YYREEE (reference sequence). The germline V and J ends were trimmed by 4 bases and 3 bases, with 14 bases remaining between them. The CDR3 coding sequence is TGTGCCAGCAGCGACCTGGGCAGGCTCTACAATGAGCAGTTCTTC. The encoded protein is CASSDLGRLYNEQFF.

The chain links TRBV5-1 to TRBJ2-7; D perhaps matches TRBD1 (5 bases). This CDR3 comprises 18 residues. Trimming took off 0 bases at V and 3 bases at J, with 22 bases between the two ends. The germline gives CDR1 SGHRS, CDR2 YFSETQ. CDR3 DNA: TGCGCCAGCAGCTTGGCCTGGGGTCGGAAGGACACGGGCTACGAGCAGTACTTC. Translating gives CASSLAWGRKDTGYEQYF.

This CDR3 reads CASSQLGGGYGELFF. CDR3 nucleotides: TGTGCCAGCAGCCAACTCGGCGGGGGGTACGGGGAGCTGTTTTTT. The chain uses TRBV4-2 and TRBJ2-2, with 8 bases matching TRBD2. Losses at the gene ends were 2 bases for V and 7 bases for J; bases not matched to a gene: 6. The CDR3 consists of 15 residues. Germline loops: CDR1 LGHNA, CDR2 YNFKEQ.

The V and J genes are TRBV6-5 and TRBJ2-7; the D gene is possibly TRBD1 (8 bases). V was trimmed by 0 bases and J by 5 bases, leaving 14 bases between them. This CDR3 has 15 residues. Per the germline V gene, CDR1 is MNHEY and CDR2 is SVGAGI. CDR3 in DNA: TGTGCCAGCAGTTACTCCTACAGGGGGGGCGACGAGCAGTACTTC. It encodes CASSYSYRGGDEQYF.

The chain joins TRBV5-5 to TRBJ2-7; possibly TRBD1 for D (8 bases). The germline V gene has CDR1 SGHKS and CDR2 YYEKEE (reference sequence). The CDR3 has 14 residues. V was shortened by 4 bases and J by 12 bases, with 23 bases between the two germline ends. The CDR3 bases are TGTGCCAGCAGCCAAGGGGGGGACAGGCCCACTGGGTACTTC. Protein: CASSQGGDRPTGYF. The whole variable domain, filled in from reference TRBV5-5 and TRBJ2-7, reads DAGVTQSPTHLIKTRGQQVTLRCSPISGHKSVSWYQQVLGQGPQFIFQYYEKEERGRGNFPDRFSARQFPNYSSELNVNALLLGDSALYLCASSQGGDRPTGYFGPGTRLTVT.